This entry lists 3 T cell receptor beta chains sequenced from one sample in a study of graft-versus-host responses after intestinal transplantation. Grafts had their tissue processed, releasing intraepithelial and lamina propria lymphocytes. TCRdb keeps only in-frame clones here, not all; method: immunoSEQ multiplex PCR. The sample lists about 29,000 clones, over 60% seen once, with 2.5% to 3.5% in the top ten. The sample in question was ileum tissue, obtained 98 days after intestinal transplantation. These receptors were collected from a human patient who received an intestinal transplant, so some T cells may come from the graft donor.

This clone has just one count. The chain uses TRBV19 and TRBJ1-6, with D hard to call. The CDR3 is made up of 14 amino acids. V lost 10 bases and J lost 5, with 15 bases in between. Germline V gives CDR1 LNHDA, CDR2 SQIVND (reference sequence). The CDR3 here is CATSWARNNSPLHF. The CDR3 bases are TGTGCCACCTCTTGGGCCAGGAATAATTCACCCCTCCACTTT.

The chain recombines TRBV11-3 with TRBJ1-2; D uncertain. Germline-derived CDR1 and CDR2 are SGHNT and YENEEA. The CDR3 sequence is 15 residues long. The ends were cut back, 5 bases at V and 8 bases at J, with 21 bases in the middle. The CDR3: CASSEATARYVGYTF. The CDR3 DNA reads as TGTGCCAGCAGCGAAGCAACCGCCCGATATGTGGGCTACACCTTC. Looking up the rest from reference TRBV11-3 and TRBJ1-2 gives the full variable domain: EAGVVQSPRYKIIEKKQPVAFWCNPISGHNTLYWYLQNLGQGPELLIRYENEEAVDDSQLPKDRFSAERLKGVDSTLKIQPAELGDSAVYLCASSEATARYVGYTFGSGTRLTVV.

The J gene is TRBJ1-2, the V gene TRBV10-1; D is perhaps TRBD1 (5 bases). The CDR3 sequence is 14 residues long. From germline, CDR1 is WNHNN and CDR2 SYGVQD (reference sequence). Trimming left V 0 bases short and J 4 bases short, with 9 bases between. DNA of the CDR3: TGCGCCAGCAGTGAGTCGGTGGGGGGCTATGGCTACACCTTC. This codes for CASSESVGGYGYTF.